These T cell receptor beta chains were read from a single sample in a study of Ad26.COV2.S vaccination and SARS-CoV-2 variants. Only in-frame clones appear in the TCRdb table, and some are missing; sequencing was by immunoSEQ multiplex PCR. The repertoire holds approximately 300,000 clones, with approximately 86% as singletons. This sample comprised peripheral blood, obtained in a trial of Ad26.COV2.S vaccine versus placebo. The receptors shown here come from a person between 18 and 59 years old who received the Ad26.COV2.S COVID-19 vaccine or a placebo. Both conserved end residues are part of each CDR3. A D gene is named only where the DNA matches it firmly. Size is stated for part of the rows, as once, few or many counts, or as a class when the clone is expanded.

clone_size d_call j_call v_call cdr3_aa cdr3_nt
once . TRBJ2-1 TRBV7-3 CASSRTGPNEQFF TGTGCCAGCAGCCGGACTGGACCCAATGAGCAGTTCTTC
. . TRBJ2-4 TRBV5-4 CASSGGLAKNIQYF TGTGCCAGCAGCGGGGGGTTAGCCAAAAACATTCAGTACTTC
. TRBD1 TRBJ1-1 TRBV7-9 CASSQGAVTEAFF TGTGCCAGCAGTCAGGGGGCGGTCACTGAAGCTTTCTTT
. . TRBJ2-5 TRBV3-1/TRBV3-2 CASSRTTETQYF TGTGCCAGCAGCCGGACTACTGAGACCCAGTACTTC
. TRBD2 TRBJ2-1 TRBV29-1 CSLVLRGVGDEQFF TGCAGCTTAGTCCTTCGGGGGGTTGGGGATGAGCAGTTCTTC
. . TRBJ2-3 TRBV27 CASSFFGLSTDTQYF TGTGCCAGCAGTTTTTTTGGCCTGAGCACAGATACGCAGTATTTT
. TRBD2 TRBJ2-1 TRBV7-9 CASSLALGGGASYNEQFF TGTGCCAGCAGCTTAGCGCTTGGCGGGGGGGCCTCCTACAATGAGCAGTTCTTC
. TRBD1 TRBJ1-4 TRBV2 CASRKEGTGQEKLFF TGTGCCAGCAGGAAGGAGGGGACAGGGCAGGAAAAACTGTTTTTT
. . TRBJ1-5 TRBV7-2 CASSLVYSGAGNQPQHF TGTGCCAGCAGCTTAGTTTATTCAGGGGCGGGCAATCAGCCCCAGCATTTT
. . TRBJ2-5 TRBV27 CASSTSPGPLWETQYF TGTGCCAGCAGCACGTCCCCGGGGCCTCTTTGGGAGACCCAGTACTTC
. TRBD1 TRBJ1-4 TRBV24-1 CATSRGTANEKLFF TGTGCCACCAGTCGTGGGACAGCTAATGAAAAACTGTTTTTT
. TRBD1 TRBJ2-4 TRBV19 CASSIRGWDRRIAKNIQYF TGTGCCAGTAGTATACGAGGATGGGACAGACGAATAGCCAAAAACATTCAGTACTTC
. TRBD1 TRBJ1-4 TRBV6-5 CASIMDRGREKLFF TGTGCCAGCATTATGGACAGGGGGCGTGAAAAACTGTTTTTT
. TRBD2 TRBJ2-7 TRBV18 CASSPVGSGLDTYEQYF TGTGCCAGCTCACCTGTAGGCTCGGGACTAGACACCTACGAGCAGTACTTC
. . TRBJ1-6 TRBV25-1 CASRRGPFEGSPLHF TGTGCCAGCCGTCGCGGACCTTTCGAGGGTTCACCCCTCCACTTT
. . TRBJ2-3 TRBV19 CASSMGLATDTQYF TGTGCCAGTAGTATGGGGCTAGCAACAGATACGCAGTATTTT
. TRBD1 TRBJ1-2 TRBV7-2 CASSRDRGRVSYGYTF TGTGCCAGCAGCCGGGACAGGGGGCGGGTTAGCTATGGCTACACCTTC